The clone carrying this TCR beta chain came up once. Its cognate antigen is unknown. Measured with immunoSEQ multiplex PCR; TCRdb has only the in-frame clones, and not every one. This sample has around 61,000 clones, with around 87% found just once. This CDR3 contains 16 residues. Trimming took 2 bases from V and 1 from J, leaving 14 bases between them. CDR1 and CDR2 from the germline V gene are SGHTA and FQGTGA. The nonmyeloablative bone marrow transplants came from related graft donors, with transient mixed chimerism. The data belong to a study of Tregs in tolerant kidney transplant recipients. Study conclusions and caveats: For some patients, primers changed over time, blocking nucleotide-level comparison.

The origin of this receptor is a human patient who received a combined kidney and bone marrow transplant. These T cells may partly come from the graft donor. The J gene is TRBJ1-1, the V gene TRBV7-3; perhaps TRBD1 as D (5 bases). This specimen was CD4+ T cells from blood (PBMCs), taken 6 months after the transplant. For the CDR3, the DNA is TGTGCCAGCAGCTTAGCGTCGGGACTCACGAACACTGAAGCTTTCTTT. As protein: CASSLASGLTNTEAFF. The full variable domain, rest sourced from reference TRBV7-3 and TRBJ1-1, is GAGVSQTPSNKVTEKGKYVELRCDPISGHTALYWYRQSLGQGPEFLIYFQGTGAADDSGLPNDRFFAVRPEGSVSTLKIQRTERGDSAVYLCASSLASGLTNTEAFFGQGTRLTVV.